The clone carrying this T cell receptor (beta chain) was found many times. The antigen is not known. The length of the CDR3 is 17 residues. Germline CDR1 reads SEHNR; CDR2 reads FQNEAQ (reference sequence). Germline trimming cut 5 bases from V and 3 bases from J; bases unmatched to any gene: 12. The record originates from a study of T-cell memory formation after mild COVID-19. Regarding the study as a whole: Pre-infection memory carried some responding clones, suggesting that cross-reactive memory joined. CD4+ clones that contracted lay mainly in CM and EM; CD8+ ones lay in EMRA.

TCRdb reprocessed the 5' RACE reads via MiXCR and lists one record per CDR3 protein. The profile shows fewer than 70,000 distinct CDR3 sequences, over 7.5% of them singletons. The rearrangement uses TRBV7-9 and TRBJ2-3; TRBD2 agrees at 9 bases. This sequence originates from a man aged 18 to 35 who had mild COVID-19 (a few samples of this study predate the infection). Cell type and time point are not known. Sequencing used PBMCs or a T cell subset sorted from them (not recorded which). The CDR3 here is CASSGRFLAGPTDTQYF. CDR3 nucleotides: TGTGCCAGCAGCGGCCGGTTCCTAGCGGGGCCTACAGATACGCAGTATTTT.